Listed below are T cell receptor beta chains from one sample, sequenced in a study of cytomegalovirus exposure and HLA in healthy donors. Libraries were prepared by immunoSEQ multiplex PCR; TCRdb keeps only in-frame clonotypes and omits some of them. The repertoire holds some 130,000 clones, with 78% as singletons. The sequencing input was PBMCs. The receptors were sampled from a woman between 35 and 50 years old in good health and CMV-seronegative. CDR3s include the opening cysteine and the closing phenylalanine or tryptophan. A D gene is named only where the DNA matches it firmly. For some rows the clone size is stated as once, few or many, or as a class when expanded; others skip it.

D: TRBD2; size: NA; V: TRBV19; J: TRBJ2-7; DNA: TGTGCCAGTAGTCGGCTAGCGGGAAACGAGCAGTACTTC; CDR3: CASSRLAGNEQYF
D: NA; size: NA; V: TRBV21-1; J: TRBJ2-1; DNA: TGTGCCAGCAGCAAAGTGGCCCGGGAGGGGCGAGAAAATGAGCAGTTCTTC; CDR3: CASSKVAREGRENEQFF
D: NA; size: NA; V: TRBV28; J: TRBJ1-2; DNA: TGTGCCAGCAGTTTACCCCAACAGGGATTCAATGGCTACACCTTC; CDR3: CASSLPQQGFNGYTF
D: NA; size: once; V: TRBV2; J: TRBJ2-5; DNA: TGTGCCAGCAACCCGAGGACCGGGACAACGGACTCCGAGACCCAGTACTTC; CDR3: CASNPRTGTTDSETQYF
D: TRBD2; size: NA; V: TRBV18; J: TRBJ2-3; DNA: TGTGCCAGCTCACCGTCCGCGGGAGGCCCCACAGATACGCAGTATTTT; CDR3: CASSPSAGGPTDTQYF
D: TRBD2; size: NA; V: TRBV19; J: TRBJ2-7; DNA: TGTGCCAGTAGTAAATATAGCGGGCACTACGAGCGGTACTTC; CDR3: CASSKYSGHYERYF
D: TRBD2; size: NA; V: TRBV7-9; J: TRBJ2-3; DNA: TGTGCCAGCAGCTTATGGGGGGGGAAGGATCTCACAGATACGCAGTATTTT; CDR3: CASSLWGGKDLTDTQYF
D: NA; size: NA; V: TRBV2; J: TRBJ2-3; DNA: TGTGCCAGTAGCCTTCGGGAATTTACAGATACGCAGTATTTT; CDR3: CASSLREFTDTQYF
D: TRBD1; size: NA; V: TRBV6-1; J: TRBJ1-2; DNA: TGTGCCAGCAGTGAACGACAGGGGCCATGGAATACATATGGCTACACCTTC; CDR3: CASSERQGPWNTYGYTF
D: TRBD1; size: NA; V: TRBV9; J: TRBJ1-5; DNA: TGTGCCAACAGCGTGACAGGGGAGGTAGGGCCCCAGCATTTT; CDR3: CANSVTGEVGPQHF